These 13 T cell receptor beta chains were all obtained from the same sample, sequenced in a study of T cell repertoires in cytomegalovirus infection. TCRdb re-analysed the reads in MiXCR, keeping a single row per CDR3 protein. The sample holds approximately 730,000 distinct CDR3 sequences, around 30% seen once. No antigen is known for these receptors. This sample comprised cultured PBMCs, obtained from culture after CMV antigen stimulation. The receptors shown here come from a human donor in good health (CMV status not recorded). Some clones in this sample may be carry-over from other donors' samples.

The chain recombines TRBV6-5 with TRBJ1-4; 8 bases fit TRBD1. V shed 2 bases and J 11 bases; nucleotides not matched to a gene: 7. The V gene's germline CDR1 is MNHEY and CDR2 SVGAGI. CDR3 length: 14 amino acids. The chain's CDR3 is CASSYQGQGSKLFF. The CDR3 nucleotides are TGTGCCAGCAGTTACCAAGGACAGGGTTCGAAACTGTTTTTT.

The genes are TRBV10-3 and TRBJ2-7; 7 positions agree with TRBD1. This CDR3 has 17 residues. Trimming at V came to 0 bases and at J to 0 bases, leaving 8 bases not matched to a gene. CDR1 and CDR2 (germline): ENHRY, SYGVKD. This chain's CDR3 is CAISESRQGSFSYEQYF. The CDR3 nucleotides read TGTGCCATCAGTGAGTCGCGACAGGGATCCTTCTCCTACGAGCAGTACTTC.

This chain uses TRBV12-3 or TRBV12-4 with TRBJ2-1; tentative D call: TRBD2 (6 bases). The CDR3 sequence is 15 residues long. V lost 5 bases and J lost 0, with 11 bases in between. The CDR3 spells CASSRGTFSYNEQFF. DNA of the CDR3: TGTGCCAGCAGTAGAGGGACTTTCTCCTACAATGAGCAGTTCTTC.

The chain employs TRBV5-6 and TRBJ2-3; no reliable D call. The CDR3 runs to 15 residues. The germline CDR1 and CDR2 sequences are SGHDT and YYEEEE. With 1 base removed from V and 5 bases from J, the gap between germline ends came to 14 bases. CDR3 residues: CASSLMRALQDTQYF. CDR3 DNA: TGTGCCAGCAGCTTGATGCGCGCACTACAAGATACGCAGTATTTT. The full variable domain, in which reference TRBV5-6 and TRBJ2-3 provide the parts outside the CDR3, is DAGVTQSPTHLIKTRGQQVTLRCSPKSGHDTVSWYQQALGQGPQFIFQYYEEEERQRGNFPDRFSGHQFPNYSSELNVNALLLGDSALYLCASSLMRALQDTQYFGPGTRLTVL.

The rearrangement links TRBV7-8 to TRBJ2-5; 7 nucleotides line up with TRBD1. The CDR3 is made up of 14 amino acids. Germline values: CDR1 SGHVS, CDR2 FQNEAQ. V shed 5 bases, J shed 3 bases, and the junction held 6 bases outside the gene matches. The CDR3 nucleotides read TGTGCCAGCAGCCCCAAACAGGGGAAAGAGACCCAGTACTTC. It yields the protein CASSPKQGKETQYF. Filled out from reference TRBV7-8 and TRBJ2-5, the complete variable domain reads GAGVSQSPRYKVAKRGQDVALRCDPISGHVSLFWYQQALGQGPEFLTYFQNEAQLDKSGLPSDRFFAERPEGSVSTLKIQRTQQEDSAVYLCASSPKQGKETQYFGPGTRLLVL.

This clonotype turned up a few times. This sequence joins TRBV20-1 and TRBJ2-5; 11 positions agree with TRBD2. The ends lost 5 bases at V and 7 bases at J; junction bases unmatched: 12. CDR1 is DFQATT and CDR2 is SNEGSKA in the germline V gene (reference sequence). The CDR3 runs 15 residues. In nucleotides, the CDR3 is TGCAGTGCTTCCGGGACTAGCGGAGTTCTGCGGACCCAGTACTTC. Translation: CSASGTSGVLRTQYF.

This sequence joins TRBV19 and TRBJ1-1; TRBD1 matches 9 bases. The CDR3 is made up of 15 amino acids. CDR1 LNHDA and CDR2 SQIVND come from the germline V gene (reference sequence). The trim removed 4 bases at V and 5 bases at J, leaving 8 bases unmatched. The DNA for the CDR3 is TGTGCCAGTAGTACCCCGGGACAGGGAAGGACTGAAGCTTTCTTT. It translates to CASSTPGQGRTEAFF.

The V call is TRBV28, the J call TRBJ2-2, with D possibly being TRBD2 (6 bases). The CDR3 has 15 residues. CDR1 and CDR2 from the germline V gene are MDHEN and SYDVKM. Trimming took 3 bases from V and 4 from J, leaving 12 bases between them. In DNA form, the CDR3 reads TGTGCCAGCAGTTTGGGACTCCAGGGCACCGGGGAGCTGTTTTTT. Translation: CASSLGLQGTGELFF.

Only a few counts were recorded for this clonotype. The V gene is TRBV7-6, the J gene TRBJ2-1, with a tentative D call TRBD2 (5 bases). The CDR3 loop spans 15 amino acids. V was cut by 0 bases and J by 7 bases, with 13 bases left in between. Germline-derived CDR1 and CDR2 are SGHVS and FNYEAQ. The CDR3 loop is CASSLARPSGNEQFF. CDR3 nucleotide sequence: TGTGCCAGCAGCTTAGCCCGCCCCTCGGGAAATGAGCAGTTCTTC.

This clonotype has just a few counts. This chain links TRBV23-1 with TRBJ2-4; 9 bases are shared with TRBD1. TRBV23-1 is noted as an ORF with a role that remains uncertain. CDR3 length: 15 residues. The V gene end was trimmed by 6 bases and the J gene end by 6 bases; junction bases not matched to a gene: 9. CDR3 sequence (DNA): TGCGCCAGCAGACCGGGACAGGGAGACGGAAACATTCAGTACTTC. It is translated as CASRPGQGDGNIQYF.

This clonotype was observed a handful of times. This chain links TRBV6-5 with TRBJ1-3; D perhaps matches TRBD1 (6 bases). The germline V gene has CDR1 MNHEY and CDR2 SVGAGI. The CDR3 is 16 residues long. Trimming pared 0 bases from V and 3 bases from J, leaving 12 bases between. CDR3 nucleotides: TGTGCCAGCAGTTACTCGGACAGCCTCAATGGAAACACCATATATTTT. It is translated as CASSYSDSLNGNTIYF.

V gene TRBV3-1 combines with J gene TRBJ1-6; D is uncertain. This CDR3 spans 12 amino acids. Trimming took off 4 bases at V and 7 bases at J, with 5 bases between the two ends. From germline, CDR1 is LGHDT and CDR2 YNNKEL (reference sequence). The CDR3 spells CASSRENSPLHF. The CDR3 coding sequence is TGTGCCAGCAGCCGGGAGAATTCACCCCTCCACTTT.

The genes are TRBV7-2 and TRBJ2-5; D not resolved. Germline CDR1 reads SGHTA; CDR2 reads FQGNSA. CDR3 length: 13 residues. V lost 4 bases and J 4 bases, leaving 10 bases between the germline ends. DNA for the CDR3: TGTGCCAGCAGCTCACCCTCTAGAGAGACCCAGTACTTC. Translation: CASSSPSRETQYF.